Listed here are 5 T cell receptor beta chains from one sample, sequenced in a study of cytomegalovirus exposure and HLA in healthy donors (TCRdb year 2017). Receptor amplification or capture employed the immunoSEQ multiplex PCR assay. For the multiplex PCR, a mixture combining 60 forward primers for TCR Vbeta segments and 13 reverse primers for TCR Jbeta segments was used. This immuneACCESS table, as held by TCRdb, lists in-frame sequences with V and J called but not all clones. Of the missing ones, under half trace to an unresolved V gene in checked studies; the others have no known cause. The sample has 75,000 to 100,000 clones on record, 60% to 80% of them singletons. The ten largest clones represent about 20% of the sample. Sequencing used PBMCs. Receptor source: a woman in her sixties or seventies in good health and CMV-seropositive.

The gene calls are TRBV29-1 and TRBJ1-1; maybe TRBD1 (5 bases). Between the trimmed V and J ends, which lost 3 bases and 11 bases, there was a span of 16 bases. Germline CDR1 and CDR2: SQVTM and ANQGSEA. CDR3 length: 12 amino acids. In DNA, the CDR3 is TGCAGCGTTGACCAGGACGGGGGACTGGCTTTCTTT. Protein sequence: CSVDQDGGLAFF.

V usage is TRBV18 and J usage is TRBJ2-7; no firm D call. Germline CDR1 KGHSH, CDR2 LQKENI. The CDR3 runs to 15 residues. V lost 4 bases, J lost 5 bases, and 18 bases lay in between. For the CDR3, the DNA is TGTGCCAGCTCACTCAGCCAGGCACCGACGAACGAGCAGTACTTC. Its translation is CASSLSQAPTNEQYF.

For the CDR3, the DNA is TGTGCTAGTGGTTTGGAGACCGGGACAAGACTCAACAATGAGCAGTTCTTC. Translated, it gives CASGLETGTRLNNEQFF. This sequence joins TRBV12-5 and TRBJ2-1, with a possible D match to TRBD1 (6 bases). Germline V gene lookup returns CDR1 LGHNT and CDR2 FRNRAP. V was cut by 1 base and J by 5 bases, with 18 bases left in between. CDR3 length: 17 residues. The variable domain in full, completed from reference TRBV12-5 and TRBJ2-1, reads DARVTQTPRHKVTEMGQEVTMRCQPILGHNTVFWYRQTMMQGLELLAYFRNRAPLDDSGMPKDRFSAEMPDATLATLKIQPSEPRDSAVYFCASGLETGTRLNNEQFFGPGTRLTVL.

The CDR3 coding sequence is TGTGCCAGCTCTCTCGGCAGGGTTGAAGGCAAGCAGTACTTC. It is translated as CASSLGRVEGKQYF. This chain links TRBV18 with TRBJ2-7; weak D call: TRBD1 (5 bases). This CDR3 has 14 residues. Trimming pared 6 bases from V and 8 bases from J, leaving 20 bases between. Germline CDR1 and CDR2: KGHSH and LQKENI.

This chain joins TRBV7-6 and TRBJ2-2, with TRBD2 matching 11 bases. The CDR3 runs 16 residues. Germline CDR1 is SGHVS and CDR2 is FNYEAQ. V dropped 2 bases and J dropped 4; count of bases not matched to a gene: 3. The CDR3 DNA is TGTGCCAGCAGCTTACAGGGGACTAGCGGCACCGGGGAGCTGTTTTTT. Translation: CASSLQGTSGTGELFF.